These 5 T cell receptor beta chains share one sample of origin, sequenced in a study of control samples from healthy donors and cancer patients. Profiled with immunoSEQ multiplex PCR; TCRdb holds only in-frame clones, not every one. The table has approximately 100,000 clones, approximately 86% seen once. The sequenced material came from blood. Receptor source: a man aged 30 to 39 in good health.

The chain combines TRBV7-8 with TRBJ2-5; D possibly matches TRBD1 or TRBD2 (5 bases each). Trimming removed 5 bases from V and 3 bases from J, with 10 bases in between. The CDR3 spans 13 residues. The germline V gene encodes CDR1 SGHVS and CDR2 FQNEAQ. CDR3 residues: CASSPGPKETQYF. DNA of the CDR3: TGTGCCAGCAGCCCGGGACCTAAAGAGACCCAGTACTTC.

The gene calls are TRBV18 and TRBJ1-1; 8 nucleotides line up with TRBD1. The V gene's germline CDR1 is KGHSH and CDR2 LQKENI. The CDR3 length is 18 residues. The J segment lost 1 base and the V segment lost 3 bases, leaving 13 bases of the junction unmatched. CDR3: CASSPLVGRGLRNTEAFF. The CDR3, as DNA: TGTGCCAGCTCACCCCTAGTAGGCAGGGGGCTCCGGAACACTGAAGCTTTCTTT. The full variable domain, in which reference TRBV18 and TRBJ1-1 provide the parts outside the CDR3, is NAGVMQNPRHLVRRRGQEARLRCSPMKGHSHVYWYRQLPEEGLKFMVYLQKENIIDESGMPKERFSAEFPKEGPSILRIQQVVRGDSAAYFCASSPLVGRGLRNTEAFFGQGTRLTVV.

This clone has a handful of counts. The rearrangement uses TRBV4-1 and TRBJ1-3; D perhaps matches TRBD1 (5 bases). Germline V gene lookup returns CDR1 MGHRA and CDR2 YSYEKL. The CDR3 sequence is 15 residues long. V was shortened by 0 bases and J by 2 bases, with 8 bases between the two germline ends. The CDR3 coding sequence is TGCGCCAGCAGCCAAGATGAGGGGCCTGGAAACACCATATATTTT. This sequence encodes CASSQDEGPGNTIYF.

The gene calls are TRBV5-1 and TRBJ2-2; TRBD1 is a possible D gene (5 bases). Trimming cost V 5 bases and J 4 bases, with 18 bases left between them. Germline CDR1 is SGHRS and CDR2 is YFSETQ. The CDR3 is 16 amino acids. CDR3 in DNA: TGCGCCAGCAGTTTTGTAAGACAGCCGATCACCGGGGAGCTGTTTTTT. Its protein product is CASSFVRQPITGELFF.

This chain links TRBV5-6 with TRBJ2-4; TRBD2 is a possible D gene (5 bases). The CDR3 consists of 16 residues. V lost 4 bases and J 0 bases, leaving 14 bases between the germline ends. Germline values: CDR1 SGHDT, CDR2 YYEEEE. This CDR3 is CASSAPGSQAKNIQYF. The CDR3 DNA reads TGTGCCAGCAGCGCGCCGGGATCCCAAGCCAAAAACATTCAGTACTTC.